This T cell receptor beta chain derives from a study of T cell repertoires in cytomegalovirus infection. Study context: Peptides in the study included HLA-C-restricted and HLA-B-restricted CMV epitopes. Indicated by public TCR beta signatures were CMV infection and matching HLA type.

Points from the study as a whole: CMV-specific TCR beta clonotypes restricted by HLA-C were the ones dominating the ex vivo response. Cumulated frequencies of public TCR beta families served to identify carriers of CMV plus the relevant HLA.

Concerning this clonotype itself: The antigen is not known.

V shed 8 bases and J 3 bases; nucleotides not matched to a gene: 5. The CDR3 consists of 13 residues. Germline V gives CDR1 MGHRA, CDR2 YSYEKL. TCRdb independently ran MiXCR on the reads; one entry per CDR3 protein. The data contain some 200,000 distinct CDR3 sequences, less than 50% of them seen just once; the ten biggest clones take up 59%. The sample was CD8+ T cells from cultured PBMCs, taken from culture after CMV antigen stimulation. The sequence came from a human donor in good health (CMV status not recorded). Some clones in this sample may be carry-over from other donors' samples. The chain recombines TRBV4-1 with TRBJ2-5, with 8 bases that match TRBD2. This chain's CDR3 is CASGGLVEETQYF. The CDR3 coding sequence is TGCGCCAGCGGGGGACTAGTAGAAGAGACCCAGTACTTC.